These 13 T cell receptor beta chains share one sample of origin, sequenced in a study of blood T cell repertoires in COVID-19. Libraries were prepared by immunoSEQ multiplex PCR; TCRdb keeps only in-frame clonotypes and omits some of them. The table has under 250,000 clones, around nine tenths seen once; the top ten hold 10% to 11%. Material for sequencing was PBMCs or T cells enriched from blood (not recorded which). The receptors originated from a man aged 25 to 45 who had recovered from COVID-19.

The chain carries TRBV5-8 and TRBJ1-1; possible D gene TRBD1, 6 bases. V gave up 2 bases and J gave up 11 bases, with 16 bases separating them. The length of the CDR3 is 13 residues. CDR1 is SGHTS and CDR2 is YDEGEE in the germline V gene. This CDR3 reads CASSFGPDSRAFF. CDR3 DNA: TGTGCCAGCAGCTTCGGGCCGGACAGTAGGGCTTTCTTT.

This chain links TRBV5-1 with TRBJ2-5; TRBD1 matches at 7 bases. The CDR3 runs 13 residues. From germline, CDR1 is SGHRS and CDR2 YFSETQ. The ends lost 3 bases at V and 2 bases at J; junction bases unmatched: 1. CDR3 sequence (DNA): TGCGCCAGCAGCTCGACAGGGCAAGAGACCCAGTACTTC. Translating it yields CASSSTGQETQYF.

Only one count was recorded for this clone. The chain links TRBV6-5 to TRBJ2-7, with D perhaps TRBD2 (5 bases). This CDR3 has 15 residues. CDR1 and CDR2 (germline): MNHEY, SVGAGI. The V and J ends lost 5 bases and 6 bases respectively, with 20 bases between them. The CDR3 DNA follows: TGTGCCAGCAGTCCACTAAGAGCAGGAGGTTCCGAGCAGTACTTC. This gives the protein CASSPLRAGGSEQYF.

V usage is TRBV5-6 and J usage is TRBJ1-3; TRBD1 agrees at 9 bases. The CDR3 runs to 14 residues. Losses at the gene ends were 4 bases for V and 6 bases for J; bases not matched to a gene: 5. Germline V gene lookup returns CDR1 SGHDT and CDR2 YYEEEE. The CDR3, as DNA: TGTGCCAGCAGCACAACAGGGGGCGAAAACACCATATATTTT. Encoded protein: CASSTTGGENTIYF. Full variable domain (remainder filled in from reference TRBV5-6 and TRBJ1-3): DAGVTQSPTHLIKTRGQQVTLRCSPKSGHDTVSWYQQALGQGPQFIFQYYEEEERQRGNFPDRFSGHQFPNYSSELNVNALLLGDSALYLCASSTTGGENTIYFGEGSWLTVV.

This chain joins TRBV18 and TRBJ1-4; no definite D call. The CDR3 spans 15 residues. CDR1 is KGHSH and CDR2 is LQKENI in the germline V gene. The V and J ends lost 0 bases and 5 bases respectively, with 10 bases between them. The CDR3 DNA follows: TGTGCCAGCTCACCACCGTCAACAGAAAATGAAAAACTGTTTTTT. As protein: CASSPPSTENEKLFF.

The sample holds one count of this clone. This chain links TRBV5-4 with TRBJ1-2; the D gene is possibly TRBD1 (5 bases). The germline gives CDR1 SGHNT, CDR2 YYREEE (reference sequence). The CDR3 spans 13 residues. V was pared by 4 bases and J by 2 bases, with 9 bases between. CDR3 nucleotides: TGTGCCAGCAGCCACGACAGCAACTATGGCTACACCTTC. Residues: CASSHDSNYGYTF.

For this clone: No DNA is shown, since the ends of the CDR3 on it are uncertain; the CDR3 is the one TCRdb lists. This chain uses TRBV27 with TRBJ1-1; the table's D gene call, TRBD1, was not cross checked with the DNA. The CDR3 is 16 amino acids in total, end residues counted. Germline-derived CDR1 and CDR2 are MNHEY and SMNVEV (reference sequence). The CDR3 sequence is CASSTSTGSKGTEAFF.

For the CDR3, the DNA is TGTGCCAGCAGCCGGGGTCTTAGCGGGAGCTCCTACGAGCAGTACTTC. Its translation is CASSRGLSGSSYEQYF. The V gene is TRBV3-1 (or the pseudogene TRBV3-2), the J gene TRBJ2-7, with 9 bases fitting TRBD2. V shed 4 bases, J shed 0 bases, and the junction held 7 bases outside the gene matches. Germline loops: CDR1 LGHDT, CDR2 YNNKEL (reference sequence). The CDR3 is made up of 16 amino acids.

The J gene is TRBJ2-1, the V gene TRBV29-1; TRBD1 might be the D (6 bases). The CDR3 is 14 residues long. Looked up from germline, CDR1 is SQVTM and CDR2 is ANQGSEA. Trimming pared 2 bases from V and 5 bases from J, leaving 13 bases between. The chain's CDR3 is CSVERQGRNNEQFF. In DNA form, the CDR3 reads TGCAGCGTTGAAAGGCAGGGGCGAAACAATGAGCAGTTCTTC.

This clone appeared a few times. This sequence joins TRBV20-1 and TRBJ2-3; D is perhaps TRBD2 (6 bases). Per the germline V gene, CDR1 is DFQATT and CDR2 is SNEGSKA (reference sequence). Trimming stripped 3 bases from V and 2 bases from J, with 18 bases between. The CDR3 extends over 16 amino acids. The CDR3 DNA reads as TGCAGTGCTAGTATATTGGGGGGACTGGTCACAGATACGCAGTATTTT. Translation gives CSASILGGLVTDTQYF.

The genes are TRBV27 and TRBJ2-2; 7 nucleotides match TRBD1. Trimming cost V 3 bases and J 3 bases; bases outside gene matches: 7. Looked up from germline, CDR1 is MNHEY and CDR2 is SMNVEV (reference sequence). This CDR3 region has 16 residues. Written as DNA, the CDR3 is TGTGCCAGCAGTTTGCTAGGGGGCGCGGACACCGGGGAGCTGTTTTTT. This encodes CASSLLGGADTGELFF.

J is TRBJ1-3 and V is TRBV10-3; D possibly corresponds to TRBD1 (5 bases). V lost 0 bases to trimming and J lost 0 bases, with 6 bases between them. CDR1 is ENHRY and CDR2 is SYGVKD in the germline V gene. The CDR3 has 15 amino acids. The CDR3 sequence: CAISESGGSGNTIYF. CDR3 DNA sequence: TGTGCCATCAGTGAGTCGGGGGGCTCTGGAAACACCATATATTTT.

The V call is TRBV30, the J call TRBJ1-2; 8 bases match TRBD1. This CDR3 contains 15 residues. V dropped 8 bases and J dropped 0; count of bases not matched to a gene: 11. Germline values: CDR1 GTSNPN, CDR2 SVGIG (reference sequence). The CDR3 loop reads CARGAGGGSNYGYTF. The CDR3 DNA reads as TGTGCCCGTGGGGCAGGGGGCGGGTCTAACTATGGCTACACCTTC.